A selection of T cell receptor beta chains follows, all from one sample in a study of T cells in Graves' hyperthyroidism and ophthalmopathy. From the multiplex PCR reads, TCRdb called clonotypes with MiXCR, one entry per CDR3 protein. The sample lists about 620,000 distinct CDR3 sequences; around 16% were seen once. The sequenced sample consisted of blood. Every receptor here comes from a woman under 40 with Graves' hyperthyroidism. Each CDR3 is given with its conserved first and last residue. The D gene is left open where the match is weak. Rows give clone size only sometimes, using once, few, many, or a class for an expanded clone.

TRBV6-1	TRBJ2-7	many	TRBD1	TGTGCCAGCAGATCGGGACAGGGTAGCTCCTACGAGCAGTACTTC	CASRSGQGSSYEQYF
TRBV19	TRBJ2-1	NA	TRBD2	TGTGCCAGTAGTATGGTGGGAGGGCCCTCGGAGCAGTTCTTC	CASSMVGGPSEQFF
TRBV20-1	TRBJ1-4	NA	TRBD1	TGCAGTGCTAGTTCAGGGGGGGAAAAACTGTTTTTT	CSASSGGEKLFF
TRBV15	TRBJ2-5	many	TRBD1	TGTGCCACCAGCCAAGCCCCGGGACAGGGAAAAGAGACCCAGTACTTC	CATSQAPGQGKETQYF
TRBV29-1	TRBJ2-3	NA	NA	TGCAGCGTTGCGGACACTCCGGCAGATACGCAGTATTTT	CSVADTPADTQYF
TRBV6-1	TRBJ2-3	many	NA	TGTGCCGCACAAAATGGGGAATCAGATACGCAGTATTTT	CAAQNGESDTQYF
TRBV10-3	TRBJ2-7	many	NA	TGTGCCATCAGTGAGTCGGTAAACGAGCAGTACTTC	CAISESVNEQYF
TRBV20-1	TRBJ2-3	many	TRBD1	TGCAGTGCTGAGGGGACAGGGAGCACAGATACGCAGTATTTT	CSAEGTGSTDTQYF
TRBV19	TRBJ2-7	NA	NA	TGTGCCAGTAGTATGGCAGATACCTACGAGCAGTACTTC	CASSMADTYEQYF
TRBV7-9	TRBJ2-7	many	TRBD2	TGTGCCAGCAGCCTACTAGCGGGAGAGTACGAGCAGTACTTC	CASSLLAGEYEQYF
TRBV2	TRBJ2-4	many	TRBD1	TGTGCCAGCAACCCAGGGGGCGGCAAAAACATTCAGTACTTC	CASNPGGGKNIQYF
TRBV14	TRBJ2-4	NA	NA	TGTGCCAGCAGCCAAGTTGGGGAGGCCAAAAACATTCAGTACTTC	CASSQVGEAKNIQYF
TRBV7-2	TRBJ2-2	NA	TRBD2	TGTGCCAGCAGCTTAGTGGGGGGGGTCACTAACACCGGGGAGCTGTTTTTT	CASSLVGGVTNTGELFF
TRBV20-1	TRBJ2-1	many	TRBD1	TGCAGTGCTAGAGTAACAGGGGCCCCCTACAATGAGCAGTTCTTC	CSARVTGAPYNEQFF
TRBV30	TRBJ1-6	NA	NA	TGTGCCTGGGGACCGAATTTGAGGGGCTCCTATAATTCACCCCTCCACTTT	CAWGPNLRGSYNSPLHF
TRBV5-1	TRBJ2-5	NA	NA	TGCGCCAGCAGTGTTACTAGAGGAGAGACCCAGTACTTC	CASSVTRGETQYF
TRBV5-1	TRBJ2-5	few	NA	TGCGCCAGCAGCTTGAGGTCAGAGACCCAGTACTTC	CASSLRSETQYF
TRBV10-3	TRBJ1-1	many	NA	TGTGCCATCAGCCTGACGGAGAACACTGAAGCTTTCTTT	CAISLTENTEAFF
TRBV6-1	TRBJ2-2	many	TRBD2	TGTGCCAGCAGGAAGGCGGGGGTTAACACCGGGGAGCTGTTTTTT	CASRKAGVNTGELFF
TRBV5-1	TRBJ2-1	many	TRBD1	TGCGCCAGCAGCTTGGCTGGGACAGGGTTATACAATGAGCAGTTCTTC	CASSLAGTGLYNEQFF
TRBV10-3	TRBJ2-7	many	TRBD2	TGTGCCATCGGGCGGGAGAGAAACGAGCAGTACTTC	CAIGRERNEQYF
TRBV27	TRBJ2-1	few	NA	TGTGCCAGCAGTTTAATGGGCCGGCGGCGTGAGCAGTTCTTC	CASSLMGRRREQFF
TRBV5-1	TRBJ2-1	many	TRBD2	TGTGCCAGCAGCTTAGAACTAGCGGGAGGCAATGAGCAGTTCTTC	CASSLELAGGNEQFF
TRBV2	TRBJ2-7	many	NA	TGTGCCAGCAGTGCGGAGGGGGGTAGCTCCTACGAGCAGTACTTC	CASSAEGGSSYEQYF
TRBV15	TRBJ2-1	many	NA	TGTGCCACCAGCAACCCGCGACAGAGCTCCTACAATGAGCAGTTCTTC	CATSNPRQSSYNEQFF
TRBV20-1	TRBJ2-7	NA	TRBD2	TGCAGTGGGACGGGAGGCCGCTCCTACGAGCAGTACTTC	CSGTGGRSYEQYF
TRBV2	TRBJ1-1	many	NA	TGTGCCAGCAGTGAAGCGGTTAGGGCAGGGAGGACTGAAGCTTTCTTT	CASSEAVRAGRTEAFF
TRBV7-9	TRBJ2-3	many	TRBD2	TGTGCCAGCAGCTTAGAGAGGACTAGCGGGAAGAATACGCAGTATTTT	CASSLERTSGKNTQYF
TRBV7-8	TRBJ2-3	few	NA	TGTGCCAGCAGCTTAGTAGTAGACTCCGGCACAGATACGCAGTATTTT	CASSLVVDSGTDTQYF
TRBV27	TRBJ2-1	NA	TRBD2	TGTGCCAGCACCCGGACTAGCGGGGGATACAATGAGCAGTTCTTC	CASTRTSGGYNEQFF
TRBV12-3/TRBV12-4	TRBJ2-7	many	NA	TGTGCCAGCAGCTCCGGGTCTCTGACCGAGCAGTACTTC	CASSSGSLTEQYF
TRBV28	TRBJ2-7	few	NA	TGTGCCAGCAGTTTACCTGGAGGGGACGGTGCCTACGAGCAGTACTTC	CASSLPGGDGAYEQYF
TRBV25-1	TRBJ2-7	NA	NA	TGTGCCAGCAGAAAGATCTGGCTGAGGGCCTACGAGCAGTACTTC	CASRKIWLRAYEQYF
TRBV27	TRBJ2-7	many	TRBD1	TGTGCCAGCAGCGACCGGGACAGCTATACCTACGAGCAGTACTTC	CASSDRDSYTYEQYF
TRBV20-1	TRBJ2-5	NA	NA	TGCAGTGCTAGAAGGCCGGGACTGGTTAAAGAGACCCAGTACTTC	CSARRPGLVKETQYF
TRBV4-1	TRBJ1-5	few	TRBD1	TGCGCCAGCAGCCGGTCGACAGGGACCAGCAATCAGCCCCAGCATTTT	CASSRSTGTSNQPQHF
TRBV20-1	TRBJ2-5	many	NA	TGCAGTGCTAGTTGGTCAAAGGGCCTTGGTGAGACCCAGTACTTC	CSASWSKGLGETQYF
TRBV5-6	TRBJ2-3	few	NA	TGTGCCAGCAGCATCGGCACAGATACGCAGTATTTT	CASSIGTDTQYF
TRBV27	TRBJ2-2	many	NA	TGTGCCAGCAGTTTATCTGGACAGACGAACACCGGGGAGCTGTTTTTT	CASSLSGQTNTGELFF
TRBV28	TRBJ2-2	many	NA	TGTGCCAGCACCCTAGGGACGAGCAACACCGGGGAGCTGTTTTTT	CASTLGTSNTGELFF
TRBV4-2	TRBJ2-5	many	NA	TGTGCCAGCAGCCAAGACTGGGCCGGTGTTCAAGAGACCCAGTACTTC	CASSQDWAGVQETQYF